One sample yielded the 24 T cell receptor beta chains listed below, sequenced in a study of T cell repertoires in cytomegalovirus infection. TCRdb fed the reads into MiXCR, producing one record per CDR3 protein. The sample has roughly 280,000 distinct CDR3 sequences, roughly 10% seen once. Input material: PBMCs. These receptors all come from a human donor in good health (CMV status not recorded). Some clones in this sample may be carry-over from other donors' samples.

This clonotype was found many times. The rearrangement joins TRBV7-8 to TRBJ2-2; D is possibly TRBD1 (5 bases). V was trimmed by 1 base and J by 6 bases, leaving 9 bases between them. Germline loops: CDR1 SGHVS, CDR2 FQNEAQ. CDR3 length: 14 residues. In nucleotides, the CDR3 is TGTGCCAGCAGCTTAGAGGGGTATCCCGGGGAGCTGTTTTTT. This gives the protein CASSLEGYPGELFF.

This clonotype was counted many times. CDR3 sequence (DNA): TGTGCCAGTAGTATATTACCTAGCGGGGGGGCATCAGATACGCAGTATTTT. Translation: CASSILPSGGASDTQYF. The chain is built from TRBV19 and TRBJ2-3; TRBD2 agrees at 12 bases. With V trimmed by 2 bases and J by 4 bases, 7 bases remained unmatched. CDR1 LNHDA and CDR2 SQIVND come from the germline V gene (reference sequence). There are 17 residues in the CDR3.

This clonotype was seen more than once but under ten times. V gene TRBV7-6 combines with J gene TRBJ2-2, with TRBD1 matching over 12 bases. This CDR3 is built from 17 residues. The germline gives CDR1 SGHVS, CDR2 FNYEAQ. The V gene end was trimmed by 5 bases and the J gene end by 6 bases; junction bases not matched to a gene: 10. CDR3 in DNA: TGTGCCAGCAGCCCGGGGACAGGGGGCTTTGGAGCCGGGGAGCTGTTTTTT. Translated: CASSPGTGGFGAGELFF.

This clonotype was detected many times. The chain joins TRBV2 to TRBJ1-2; no definite D call. Germline V lookup: CDR1 SNHLY, CDR2 FYNNEI. V dropped 3 bases and J dropped 4 bases, with 6 bases sitting between them. There are 12 residues in the CDR3. The CDR3 DNA reads TGTGCCAGCAGTGATGACGGCTATGGCTACACCTTC. This codes for CASSDDGYGYTF.

The genes are TRBV5-1 and TRBJ2-1, with 7 nucleotides matching TRBD1. V lost 2 bases to trimming and J lost 6 bases; unmatched junction nucleotides: 5. Germline CDR1 is SGHRS and CDR2 is YFSETQ. The CDR3 is 14 residues long. In DNA form, the CDR3 reads TGCGCCAGCAGCTTAGCTAGGGGGCTCAATGAGCAGTTCTTC. Translated, it gives CASSLARGLNEQFF. The entire variable domain, with the rest obtained from reference TRBV5-1 and TRBJ2-1, is as follows: KAGVTQTPRYLIKTRGQQVTLSCSPISGHRSVSWYQQTPGQGLQFLFEYFSETQRNKGNFPGRFSGRQFSNSRSEMNVSTLELGDSALYLCASSLARGLNEQFFGPGTRLTVL.

This clonotype showed up many times. The chain joins TRBV28 to TRBJ1-5; D ambiguous. Germline CDR1 MDHEN, CDR2 SYDVKM. There are 14 residues in the CDR3. V was cut by 7 bases and J by 1 base, with 11 bases left in between. The CDR3 DNA follows: TGTGCCAGCACCACAGTAATGAGCAATCAGCCCCAGCATTTT. Translated: CASTTVMSNQPQHF.

Many counts were recorded for this clonotype. The J gene is TRBJ2-7, the V gene TRBV19; D not resolved. Germline assignment: CDR1 LNHDA and CDR2 SQIVND (reference sequence). Trimming removed 2 bases from V and 0 bases from J, with 5 bases in between. The CDR3 length is 13 residues. The CDR3 loop is CASSIIPSYEQYF. CDR3 bases: TGTGCCAGTAGTATAATCCCCTCCTACGAGCAGTACTTC. Together with reference TRBV19 and TRBJ2-7, the CDR3 gives the full variable domain: DGGITQSPKYLFRKEGQNVTLSCEQNLNHDAMYWYRQDPGQGLRLIYYSQIVNDFQKGDIAEGYSVSREKKESFPLTVTSAQKNPTAFYLCASSIIPSYEQYFGPGTRLTVT.

In its sample, this clonotype was seen many times. The V call is TRBV20-1, the J call TRBJ2-1; D unclear. Trimming took off 1 base at V and 3 bases at J, with 10 bases between the two ends. There are 14 residues in the CDR3. Looked up from germline, CDR1 is DFQATT and CDR2 is SNEGSKA (reference sequence). The CDR3 bases are TGCAGTGCTAGAGCTTGGAACAACTACAATGAGCAGTTCTTC. Its protein product is CSARAWNNYNEQFF.

A note on this clonotype: A read error may be the cause here, since a much bigger clone is one base away. The chain couples TRBV4-3 to TRBJ2-3; 15 bases are a match to TRBD2. The CDR3 runs to 19 residues. Germline CDR1 reads LGHNA; CDR2 reads YSLEER. V lost 6 bases, J lost 5 bases, and 15 bases stayed unmatched. CDR3 loop: CASSPEIPGLAGGVDTQYF. In DNA, the CDR3 is TGCGCCAGCAGTCCAGAGATCCCGGGACTAGCGGGAGGCGTAGATACGCAGTATTTT.

CDR3 in amino acids: CASSSRSGRLKETQYF. The DNA of the CDR3 is TGTGCCAGCTCCTCCCGGTCCGGGAGGCTGAAGGAAACCCAGTACTTC. The chain is built from TRBV27 and TRBJ2-5, with TRBD2 identical over 7 bases. Per germline, CDR1 MNHEY and CDR2 SMNVEV (reference sequence). V was pared by 8 bases and J by 8 bases, with 20 bases of the junction left unmatched. The CDR3 extends over 16 amino acids.

This clonotype was recorded many times. The genes are TRBV7-2 and TRBJ1-5; D remains unclear. CDR1 is SGHTA, CDR2 FQGNSA, per germline. CDR3 length equals 12 residues. V was pared by 4 bases and J by 7 bases, with 8 bases between. CDR3 residues: CASSSPGQPQHF. The CDR3 nucleotides are TGTGCCAGCAGCTCCCCTGGGCAGCCCCAGCATTTT.

On this clonotype itself: This may be a read error, as it is one base from a much larger clone. CDR3 DNA: TGTGCCAGCAGTCCGAGGGAAGCGCTGTACTTC. Amino acid sequence: CASSPREALYF. V gene TRBV6-2 or TRBV6-3 combines with J gene TRBJ2-7, with TRBD2 as a possible D gene (5 bases). Germline-derived CDR1 and CDR2 are MNHEY and SVGEGT. V lost 5 bases and J lost 12, with 14 bases in between. This CDR3 has 11 residues.

This clonotype was seen ten or more times. A read error is possible here, since a much larger clone lies one base away. The rearrangement links TRBV7-2 to TRBJ2-7; D possibly corresponds to TRBD2 (6 bases). In germline, CDR1 is SGHTA, CDR2 FQGNSA. The germline V and J ends were trimmed by 4 bases and 3 bases, with 10 bases remaining between them. The CDR3 spans 13 residues. The CDR3 loop reads CASSSGLIYEQYF. In DNA form, the CDR3 reads TGTGCCAGCAGCTCGGGACTTATCTACGAGCAGTACTTC.

This clonotype was counted ten times or more. The chain uses TRBV11-2 and TRBJ2-1, with TRBD2 matching 9 bases. CDR1 and CDR2 from the germline V gene are SGHAT and FQNNGV. Losses at the gene ends were 7 bases for V and 9 bases for J; bases not matched to a gene: 19. CDR3 length: 17 amino acids. The CDR3 DNA reads TGTGCCAGCACCCTAGGACGAGGTAGCGGGAGTGGCGGTGAGCAGTTCTTC. Amino acids: CASTLGRGSGSGGEQFF.

The chain employs TRBV20-1 and TRBJ2-3, with 8 bases identical to TRBD2. This CDR3 is built from 13 residues. The J segment lost 5 bases and the V segment lost 4 bases, leaving 5 bases of the junction unmatched. The germline V gene has CDR1 DFQATT and CDR2 SNEGSKA (reference sequence). This CDR3 reads CSATRGARDTQYF. The CDR3 nucleotides read TGCAGTGCTACGCGGGGGGCGAGAGATACGCAGTATTTT.

This clonotype turned up a few times. V and J are TRBV11-2 and TRBJ1-5; D unresolved. Germline-derived CDR1 and CDR2 are SGHAT and FQNNGV. The CDR3 has 18 residues. Trimming took 5 bases from V and 0 from J, leaving 20 bases between them. The CDR3 loop reads CASSQAGGEHYSNQPQHF. CDR3 nucleotide sequence: TGTGCCAGCAGCCAGGCGGGTGGGGAGCACTATAGCAATCAGCCCCAGCATTTT.

This clonotype has a count of ten or more. The genes are TRBV20-1 and TRBJ1-5, with a weak D call TRBD1 (6 bases). The CDR3 spans 15 residues. In germline, CDR1 is DFQATT, CDR2 SNEGSKA (reference sequence). V was clipped by 0 bases and J by 4 bases, with 13 bases between them. The CDR3 DNA reads as TGCAGTGCTAGAGATTGGCAAGGGGGTAATCAGCCCCAGCATTTT. Its translation: CSARDWQGGNQPQHF.

This clonotype was picked up many times. The J gene is TRBJ2-7, the V gene TRBV4-3; TRBD1 aligns across 7 bases. Germline loops: CDR1 LGHNA, CDR2 YSLEER. The ends lost 1 base at V and 4 bases at J; junction bases unmatched: 7. There are 15 residues in the CDR3. The CDR3 sequence: CASSQASTGMYEQYF. The CDR3 DNA reads as TGCGCCAGCAGCCAAGCCTCGACAGGGATGTACGAGCAGTACTTC.

The table lists this clonotype with many counts. The V gene is TRBV7-2, the J gene TRBJ2-5; D unclear. Germline CDR1 SGHTA, CDR2 FQGNSA. V lost 5 bases and J lost 5, with 6 bases in between. CDR3 length: 11 amino acids. The CDR3 spells CASSREETQYF. The CDR3 DNA sequence: TGTGCCAGCAGCCGAGAGGAGACCCAGTACTTC. The entire variable domain, with the rest obtained from reference TRBV7-2 and TRBJ2-5, is as follows: GAGVSQSPSNKVTEKGKDVELRCDPISGHTALYWYRQSLGQGLEFLIYFQGNSAPDKSGLPSDRFSAERTGGSVSTLTIQRTQQEDSAVYLCASSREETQYFGPGTRLLVL.

This clonotype was detected a few times. The chain couples TRBV12-3 or TRBV12-4 to TRBJ1-2; TRBD1 matches at 8 bases. The CDR3 is 13 amino acids. After removal of 5 bases from V and 9 bases from J, the junction contained 8 bases not matched to a gene. CDR3 coding DNA: TGTGCCAGCAGTCACCGACAGGGGTATAGCTACACCTTC. It is translated as CASSHRQGYSYTF.

This clonotype has only a few counts. The chain uses TRBV9 and TRBJ1-2; D call uncertain. Germline V gene data show CDR1 as SGDLS and CDR2 as YYNGEE. This CDR3 spans 12 amino acids. Deletions cut 2 bases from V and 6 bases from J, with 8 bases between. Here the CDR3 DNA reads TGTGCCAGCAGCGTCGGGCGAAATGGCTACACCTTC. Protein product: CASSVGRNGYTF. The full variable domain, with the rest looked up from reference TRBV9 and TRBJ1-2, is DSGVTQTPKHLITATGQRVTLRCSPRSGDLSVYWYQQSLDQGLQFLIQYYNGEERAKGNILERFSAQQFPDLHSELNLSSLELGDSALYFCASSVGRNGYTFGSGTRLTVV.

The sample holds many counts of this clonotype. The V and J genes are TRBV7-2 and TRBJ2-2, with D perhaps matching TRBD2 (6 bases). CDR3 size: 15 residues. V lost 0 bases and J lost 5, with 10 bases in between. Germline lookup yields CDR1 SGHTA and CDR2 FQGNSA. CDR3 in DNA: TGTGCCAGCAGCTTAGCGGGAGGCGAAACCGGGGAGCTGTTTTTT. Translated: CASSLAGGETGELFF.

This clonotype was recorded at least ten times. V gene TRBV7-8 combines with J gene TRBJ2-2; the match to TRBD2 covers 9 bases. Germline CDR1 SGHVS, CDR2 FQNEAQ. The V gene end was trimmed by 4 bases and the J gene end by 6 bases; junction bases not matched to a gene: 9. The length of the CDR3 is 16 residues. CDR3 coding DNA: TGTGCCAGCAGCTCTGGGGCGGGAGGGCCCTCCGGGGAGCTGTTTTTT. Translation gives CASSSGAGGPSGELFF.

At least ten counts were recorded for this clonotype. The chain links TRBV7-9 to TRBJ2-5, with a tentative D call TRBD1 (6 bases). V was pared by 5 bases and J by 3 bases, with 13 bases between. The V gene's germline CDR1 is SEHNR and CDR2 FQNEAQ (reference sequence). The CDR3 runs to 14 residues. The DNA of the CDR3 is TGTGCCAGCAGCCGTGTTGGACAGAAAGAGACCCAGTACTTC. This translates into CASSRVGQKETQYF.